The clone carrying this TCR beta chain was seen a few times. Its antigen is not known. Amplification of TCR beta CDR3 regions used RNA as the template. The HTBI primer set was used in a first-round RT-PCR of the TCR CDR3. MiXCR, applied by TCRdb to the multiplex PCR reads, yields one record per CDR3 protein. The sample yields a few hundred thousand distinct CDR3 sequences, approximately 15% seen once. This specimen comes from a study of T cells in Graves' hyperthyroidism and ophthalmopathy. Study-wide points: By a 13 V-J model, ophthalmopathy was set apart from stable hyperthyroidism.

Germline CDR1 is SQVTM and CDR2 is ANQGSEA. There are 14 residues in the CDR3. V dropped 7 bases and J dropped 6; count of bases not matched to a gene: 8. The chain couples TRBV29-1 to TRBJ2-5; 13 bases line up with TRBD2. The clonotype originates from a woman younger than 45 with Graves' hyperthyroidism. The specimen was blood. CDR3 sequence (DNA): TGCAGCGCCACTAGCGGGAGGGCGGGCAAGACCCAGTACTTC. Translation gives CSATSGRAGKTQYF.